Below, one T cell receptor beta chain is given with its context. Its antigen is unknown. Nothing much larger sits one base from this clone, and base qualities are not available. The CDR3 holds 12 amino acids from the cysteine to the phenylalanine. The sequence is cut down to CDR3 DNA, 36 bases in frame from base 1. Cut back by 2 bases and 10 bases, the V and J ends lie 9 bases apart. CDR1 and CDR2 are read off the germline V gene (reference sequence) as SEHNR and FQNEAQ. The data stem from a study of beta chain features in type 1 diabetes (dated by TCRdb to the late 2010s). At the level of the whole study: Patients and healthy donors did not differ in mean age, gender distribution, total cell number or subset yield. Across all samples, roughly 110,000,000 sorted cells were examined, and cell number per subset correlated strongly with RNA yield. In the study, recently diagnosed type 1 diabetes patients and matched healthy donors were compared on the TCRB repertoires of their sorted circulating CD4+ T cell subsets. Whereas all 30 or so donors provided naive and central memory subsets, regulatory and stem cell-like memory subsets were isolated from just 8 patients and about eight healthy donors. Summary of the overall study and its limitations: Naive, central memory and regulatory TCRB repertoires appeared to be more similar among patients than among healthy donors. In all four CD4+ subsets, TCRB CDR3 length was moderately but significantly shorter in type 1 diabetes patients. At VDJ recombination sites, type 1 diabetes patients had fewer insertions and more deleted nucleotides, which implies abnormalities in thymic rearrangement. Because small numbers of individuals were included in the HLA sub-analyses, any influence of HLA type on TCRB rearrangement was left unresolved. Shorter templates might be favored by PCR, yet because patient and control samples were amplified and corrected together, any such skew would affect both groups equally. Because cDNA was sequenced instead of genomic DNA, highly expressing activated cells could be over-represented, though the groups showed no difference in activation or CD3 levels.

A single peripheral blood draw of about 116 mL on average was collected from each donor into heparinised tubes. A BD FACSAria II was used to sort naive, central memory, regulatory and stem cell-like memory CD4+ T cells with a panel that included CD45RO, CCR7, CD25, CD127, CD95 and CD27. A purity above 95% was achieved for all sorted populations. Right away, PBMCs were isolated by Lymphoprep density gradient centrifugation and were stained directly, with no culture step. Samples were stained and sorted in pairs, with one healthy donor and one patient per experiment, so that batch effects were minimized. All of the isolated RNA was reverse transcribed with the High Capacity cDNA Reverse Transcription Kit, so expressed TCRB transcripts were sequenced. Naive, central memory and regulatory T cell samples underwent deep immunoSEQ sequencing, averaging roughly 3.3 million total reads per sample. Sorted cells were lysed in RLT buffer, and RNA was extracted using DNase-treated RNeasy Micro or Mini kits according to cell number. To prevent cross-contamination, every cell subset was processed on its own, while patient and healthy donor samples were processed together. TCRB sequences were amplified from cDNA with the immunoSEQ multiplex PCR, producing 87-bp fragments spanning the CDR3 region. Sequencing of the amplicons was performed on the Illumina HiSeq platform. The original pipeline was this. PCR bias was computationally corrected using synthetic template baselines, reads within Hamming distance 2 were collapsed, and singletons that could not be merged were discarded. Reads were aligned to IMGT to assign V, D and J genes, CDR3 length, and insertions or deletions at six rearrangement sites. Within each subset, clonotype counts were normalized to the number of sorted cells before true diversity and Gini coefficients were calculated with the tcR R package. The overlap coefficient, calculated on TCRB nucleotide sequences, was used to measure repertoire sharing. Out-of-frame TCRB sequences from naive cells were analyzed to stand in for the pre-selection repertoire. The clones in this table, taken by TCRdb from immuneACCESS, are in-frame only. Not every clone is retained; where verified, under half of the shortfall comes from an unresolved V gene, and the cause of the rest is unknown. The DNA gave D and trimming, while V, J and clone size come from that table. The table for this sample lists 850,000 to 900,000 clones; 17% of them were counted only once. Of the sample, around 0.02% is held by the ten largest clones.

The sequence is built from TRBV7-9 and TRBJ2-1; a confident D gene designation cannot be given. The clonotype comes from a woman aged 18 to 35 in good health. The sample consisted of naive CD4+ T cells from blood. The meaning of the sample's cell subset or site label: true naive CD4+ T cells. The nucleotide sequence reads as follows: TGTGCCAGCAGCTTATTGTCGGTCGAGCAGTTCTTC. It translates as CASSLLSVEQFF. Where the CDR3 stops, the reference TRBV7-9 and TRBJ2-1 genes take over; the full variable domain is DTGVSQNPRHKITKRGQNVTFRCDPISEHNRLYWYRQTLGQGPEFLTYFQNEAQLEKSRLLSDRFSAERPKGSFSTLEIQRTEQGDSAMYLCASSLLSVEQFFGPGTRLTVL.